The 7 T cell receptor beta chains below all came from one sample that was sequenced in a study of regulatory T cells in long-lasting Graves disease. Arm-PCR of CDR3 regions and iRepertoire HTBI primers were the basis on which TCR beta libraries were built. TCRdb fed the multiplex PCR reads into MiXCR, producing one record per CDR3 protein. Of approximately 470,000 distinct CDR3 sequences listed, around 15% are singletons. Indicated time point: newly diagnosed GD, antithyroid drugs for less than 3 months. TCR sequences were obtained from RNA taken from PBMCs. This same sample was also part of a study on T cells in Graves' hyperthyroidism and ophthalmopathy.

The sample here was peripheral blood mononuclear cells (PBMCs), taken at new diagnosis, from a patient treated with antithyroid drugs. The source is a man aged 35 to 55 with Graves disease.

This clonotype showed up just a few times. The rearrangement links TRBV15 to TRBJ1-2, with D uncertain. V lost 5 bases to trimming and J lost 0 bases, with 1 base between them. Germline CDR1 is LNHNV and CDR2 is YYDKDF (reference sequence). The CDR3 length is 11 residues. CDR3 sequence (DNA): TGTGCCACCAGCTCTAACTATGGCTACACCTTC. It is translated as CATSSNYGYTF.

The chain joins TRBV20-1 to TRBJ2-1; 8 nucleotides agree with TRBD2. Trimming took 0 bases from V and 4 from J; bases not matched to a gene: 8. Germline CDR1 is DFQATT and CDR2 is SNEGSKA (reference sequence). The CDR3 totals 16 residues. CDR3 protein: CSARDQVSGMYNEQFF. CDR3 nucleotides: TGCAGTGCTAGAGATCAAGTTAGCGGGATGTACAATGAGCAGTTCTTC.

This clonotype was seen ten or more times. The chain links TRBV6-1 to TRBJ2-5; TRBD1 agrees at 10 bases. The CDR3 loop spans 15 amino acids. The junction had 7 bases not matched to a gene; V was cut back by 4 bases and J by 5 bases. Per the germline V gene, CDR1 is MNHNS and CDR2 is SASEGT. CDR3 protein: CASSAPGTGVETQYF. In DNA, the CDR3 is TGTGCCAGCAGTGCGCCCGGGACAGGGGTGGAGACCCAGTACTTC.

This clonotype was seen many times. CDR3 region: CASSRTESGANVLTF. DNA for the CDR3: TGTGCCAGCAGCCGGACAGAGTCTGGGGCCAACGTCCTGACTTTC. The genes are TRBV2 and TRBJ2-6, with D perhaps TRBD1 (6 bases). This CDR3 has 15 amino acids. Germline V gives CDR1 SNHLY, CDR2 FYNNEI. Trimming left V 6 bases short and J 1 base short, with 10 bases between.

This clonotype has only a few counts. The V call is TRBV28, the J call TRBJ1-2; D remains ambiguous. Looked up from germline, CDR1 is MDHEN and CDR2 is SYDVKM. There are 13 residues in the CDR3. Trimming took 3 bases from V and 3 from J, leaving 8 bases between them. CDR3 sequence (DNA): TGTGCCAGCAGTTTGAGGACCGACTATGGCTACACCTTC. Protein sequence: CASSLRTDYGYTF.

This clonotype has ten or more counts. The chain uses TRBV20-1 and TRBJ2-7; 7 nucleotides align to TRBD1. Trimming removed 2 bases from V and 3 bases from J; junction bases left unmatched: 10. Germline V lookup: CDR1 DFQATT, CDR2 SNEGSKA (reference sequence). The CDR3 length is 15 residues. The CDR3 loop reads CSARISGQTVYEQYF. CDR3 nucleotides: TGCAGTGCTAGAATATCGGGACAGACAGTCTACGAGCAGTACTTC.

The table lists this clonotype with many counts. This chain links TRBV28 with TRBJ2-3; D might be TRBD1 (6 bases). CDR1 and CDR2 (germline): MDHEN, SYDVKM. This CDR3 is built from 16 residues. The ends were cut back, 5 bases at V and 4 bases at J, with 19 bases in the middle. In DNA form, the CDR3 reads TGTGCCAGCAGTATCAGGGGCCCCCAAACTGCAGATACGCAGTATTTT. Its translation: CASSIRGPQTADTQYF.